This T cell receptor beta chain emerged from a study of blood T cell repertoires in COVID-19. V was trimmed by 0 bases and J by 16 bases, leaving 19 bases between them. The length of the CDR3 is 15 residues. Germline-derived CDR1 and CDR2 are LNHNV and YYDKDF (reference sequence). The method was immunoSEQ multiplex PCR; TCRdb's version includes in-frame clones alone and lacks a portion of them. The sample has about 270,000 clones, around 86% seen once. The sample consisted of peripheral blood. V is TRBV15 and J is TRBJ1-6; D perhaps matches TRBD1 (5 bases). The TCR originated in a woman aged 55-70 years with active or convalescent COVID-19. Here the CDR3 reads CATSRDLGLAGRLHF. The CDR3, as DNA: TGTGCCACCAGCAGAGACTTAGGGTTGGCGGGACGACTCCACTTT. Full variable domain (outside the CDR3, taken from reference TRBV15 and TRBJ1-6): DAMVIQNPRYQVTQFGKPVTLSCSQTLNHNVMYWYQQKSSQAPKLLFHYYDKDFNNEADTPDNFQSRRPNTSFCFLDIRSPGLGDTAMYLCATSRDLGLAGRLHFGNGTRLTVT.